This T cell receptor (beta chain) was observed in a study of blood T cell repertoires in COVID-19. Study-wide context: Sites in the United States, Italy and Spain provided acute and convalescent COVID-19 samples. In each case, the material was cDNA or gDNA derived from T cells, B-cell-depleted T cells, or PBMCs.

This CDR3 is 19 amino acids long. The ends lost 3 bases at V and 3 bases at J; junction bases unmatched: 15. Per the germline V gene, CDR1 is SGHNT and CDR2 is YYREEE (reference sequence). Study processing details: From reference gene primer amplification, estimates of nucleated cell counts were derived. Using immunoSEQ multiplex PCR, the repertoire was profiled, and TCRdb retains in-frame clones only, with some absent. D and trimming come from the DNA, and the V and J calls and clone size come from that table. Of about 220,000 clones listed, roughly 84% are singletons. The sequenced sample consisted of peripheral blood. This clonotype was obtained from a woman aged 25 to 39 who had recovered from COVID-19. The chain is built from TRBV5-4 and TRBJ1-4; 9 bases map to TRBD1. The DNA of the CDR3 is TGTGCCAGCAGCTATCTACTGACAGGGGGTGTGCTGTCTAATGAAAAACTGTTTTTT. Translated, it gives CASSYLLTGGVLSNEKLFF. Supplemented by reference TRBV5-4 and TRBJ1-4, the full variable domain reads ETGVTQSPTHLIKTRGQQVTLRCSSQSGHNTVSWYQQALGQGPQFIFQYYREEENGRGNFPPRFSGLQFPNYSSELNVNALELDDSALYLCASSYLLTGGVLSNEKLFFGSGTQLSVL.